What follows are 3 T cell receptor beta chains derived from one specimen sequenced in a study of cytomegalovirus exposure and HLA in healthy donors. Produced via immunoSEQ multiplex PCR; TCRdb's table is partial and in-frame only. The data contain about 190,000 clones, roughly 82% of them singletons. Sequences were obtained from PBMCs. Receptors originate from a woman under 30 in good health and CMV-seronegative.

The rearrangement links TRBV5-1 to TRBJ2-5, with 7 bases aligning to TRBD1. This CDR3 region has 13 residues. Per germline, CDR1 SGHRS and CDR2 YFSETQ. V lost 7 bases and J lost 3; bases outside the gene matches: 6. The CDR3 spells CASGNGQEETQYF. CDR3 DNA sequence: TGCGCCAGCGGAAATGGACAGGAAGAGACCCAGTACTTC.

Written as DNA, the CDR3 is TGCGCCAGCACCCTGGATACAGGGACGGCGGCTGAAGCTTTCTTT. Encoded protein: CASTLDTGTAAEAFF. The V call is TRBV5-1, the J call TRBJ1-1, with D tentatively TRBD1 (6 bases). V lost 6 bases, J lost 6 bases, and 21 bases lay in between. This CDR3 region has 15 residues. Germline V lookup: CDR1 SGHRS, CDR2 YFSETQ.

The chain combines TRBV15 with TRBJ2-3; 7 nucleotides line up with TRBD1. Per the germline V gene, CDR1 is LNHNV and CDR2 is YYDKDF (reference sequence). The junction had 10 bases not matched to a gene; V was cut back by 7 bases and J by 6 bases. The CDR3 extends over 14 amino acids. The CDR3 sequence: CATNVGDRFDTQYF. The CDR3 bases are TGTGCCACCAATGTTGGGGACAGATTCGATACGCAGTATTTT.